The rows below give T cell receptor beta chains drawn from one sample of a study of low-dose radiotherapy and immunotherapy resistance in tumors. TCRdb re-derived calls from the reads in MiXCR, one entry per CDR3 protein. There are 100,000 or so distinct CDR3 sequences in the sample; around 20% occur only once, and 4.1% lies in the top ten. The starting material was PBMCs, obtained after low-dose radiotherapy plus immunotherapy. The receptors were sampled from a male donor with prostate cancer. Both conserved end residues are part of each CDR3. A D gene is named only where the DNA matches it firmly. Clone size is given for some rows only: seen once, a few or many times, or a class if the clone is expanded.

abundance | j_gene | d_gene | v_gene | CDR3aa | CDR3nt
many | TRBJ1-4 | NA | TRBV20-1 | CSARTPGVGEKLFF | TGCAGTGCTAGGACACCAGGGGTTGGAGAAAAACTGTTTTTT
many | TRBJ1-2 | NA | TRBV29-1 | CSVGGGEGYGYTF | TGCAGCGTTGGGGGAGGGGAGGGCTATGGCTACACCTTC
NA | TRBJ2-5 | NA | TRBV5-6 | CASSFPLETQYF | TGTGCCAGCAGCTTCCCGCTGGAGACCCAGTACTTC
many | TRBJ2-1 | TRBD2 | TRBV24-1 | CATSDSQTSTSGGYNEQFF | TGTGCCACCAGTGATTCCCAAACCTCGACTAGCGGGGGTTACAATGAGCAGTTCTTC
many | TRBJ2-7 | NA | TRBV3-1 | CASSQGSSKPYEQYF | TGTGCCAGCAGCCAAGGATCTAGTAAACCCTACGAGCAGTACTTC
NA | TRBJ1-1 | NA | TRBV7-2 | CASSFGQPNTEAFF | TGTGCCAGCAGCTTCGGACAGCCGAACACTGAAGCTTTCTTT
many | TRBJ1-2 | NA | TRBV7-9 | CASSLDVGRGYGYTF | TGTGCCAGCAGCTTAGATGTGGGCAGGGGCTATGGCTACACCTTC
once | TRBJ1-2 | NA | TRBV6-2/TRBV6-3 | CASRFDGDYGYTF | TGTGCCAGCAGATTTGACGGCGACTATGGCTACACCTTC
many | TRBJ1-1 | NA | TRBV11-2 | CASSYPGRGAFF | TGTGCCAGCAGTTACCCCGGGCGAGGAGCTTTCTTT
once | TRBJ1-2 | NA | TRBV6-2/TRBV6-3 | CASSPGDSTFYGYTF | TGTGCCAGCAGTCCCGGTGACAGCACATTCTATGGCTACACCTTC
few | TRBJ2-7 | NA | TRBV20-1 | CSAQAPEDSYEQYF | TGCAGTGCCCAGGCCCCGGAGGACTCCTACGAGCAGTACTTC
many | TRBJ2-7 | TRBD1 | TRBV12-3/TRBV12-4 | CASRNRGSYEQYF | TGTGCCAGCAGGAACAGGGGATCCTACGAGCAGTACTTC
many | TRBJ2-5 | TRBD2 | TRBV29-1 | CSVELAGQETQYF | TGCAGCGTTGAACTAGCGGGGCAAGAGACCCAGTACTTC
NA | TRBJ2-7 | TRBD2 | TRBV27 | CASRFSTLGGTGEQYF | TGTGCCAGCCGATTTAGCACTCTGGGGGGGACCGGCGAGCAGTACTTC
many | TRBJ1-5 | NA | TRBV7-9 | CASTVTGGNQPQHF | TGTGCCAGCACCGTGACGGGGGGCAATCAGCCCCAGCATTTT
NA | TRBJ1-5 | TRBD1 | TRBV2 | CASRPGTGPNQPQHF | TGTGCCAGCAGACCCGGGACAGGGCCCAATCAGCCCCAGCATTTT
many | TRBJ2-1 | NA | TRBV19 | CASSIAQGGSLGNEQFF | TGTGCCAGTAGTATAGCCCAGGGGGGGAGTCTAGGGAATGAGCAGTTCTTC
NA | TRBJ2-2 | TRBD2 | TRBV6-6 | CASSYGLAGRNTGELFF | TGTGCCAGCAGTTACGGTTTAGCGGGGAGGAACACCGGGGAGCTGTTTTTT
many | TRBJ2-1 | TRBD1 | TRBV2 | CASIQEGWDRDYNEQFF | TGTGCCAGCATCCAAGAAGGGTGGGACAGGGACTACAATGAGCAGTTCTTC
many | TRBJ2-7 | NA | TRBV18 | CASSPSGHEQYF | TGTGCCAGCTCACCCTCTGGCCACGAGCAGTACTTC
many | TRBJ2-1 | TRBD1 | TRBV20-1 | CSARDRDRGRFF | TGCAGTGCTAGAGATCGGGACAGGGGGAGGTTCTTC